This TCR beta chain was identified during a study of T cell responses to AZD1222 COVID-19 vaccine. The CDR3 is 15 residues long. The trim removed 4 bases at V and 7 bases at J, leaving 11 bases unmatched. The germline CDR1 and CDR2 sequences are SGHNT and YENEEA. TCRdb's table, derived via immunoSEQ multiplex PCR, lists solely in-frame clones and lacks some. Of 100,000 to 150,000 clones in the sample, about 88% were seen once. This clonotype was sampled from an adult who received the AZD1222 COVID-19 vaccine. The sequencing used peripheral blood, collected 28 days after the second AZD1222 dose. The chain carries TRBV11-3 and TRBJ1-2; TRBD1 aligns across 8 bases. CDR3 DNA sequence: TGTGCCAGCAGCTCCTGGACAGGGCCAAGTTCTGGCTACACCTTC. It codes for CASSSWTGPSSGYTF.